Reported below is one T cell receptor (beta chain). The antigen remains undetermined. Since a much larger clone is just one base distant, this may be a read error. The data derive from a study of tumor and adjacent non-tumor tissue in lung cancer. RNA was extracted from bulk tissue without any cell sorting. This non-tumor lung sample came from over 3 cm beyond the tumor edge. Germline V lookup: CDR1 DFQATT, CDR2 SNEGSKA (reference sequence). The ends were cut back, 6 bases at V and 7 bases at J, with 16 bases in the middle. The CDR3 is 13 amino acids. Points from the study as a whole: Tumor repertoires had a smaller top 100 clone share than normal lung. Significantly higher TCR diversity was found in tumor than normal lung.

Three rounds of nested PCR, following a modified ARM-PCR protocol, produced the TCRbeta library. MiXCR was run by TCRdb on the multiplex PCR reads, yielding one entry per CDR3 protein. This table holds about 90,000 distinct CDR3 sequences, more than 75% found once. Sequenced material: distant non-tumor lung tissue. The clonotype was recovered from a woman in her forties or fifties with non-small cell lung cancer. The chain joins TRBV20-1 to TRBJ2-1; D is unresolved. CDR3 coding DNA: TGCAGTGCCAATAGCTGGGTGGTGAATGAGCAGTTCTTC. Protein sequence: CSANSWVVNEQFF.